The sample holds a few counts of the clone carrying this TCR beta chain. In the study's own analysis: Estimation of nucleated cell counts was performed using reference gene primer amplification. Using immunoSEQ multiplex PCR, the repertoire was profiled, and TCRdb retains in-frame clones only, with some absent. V and J calls and clone size come straight from that table; D and trimming were deduced from the DNA. The table has 250,000 to 300,000 clones, approximately 90% seen once; the top ten hold under 15%. Germline V gene lookup returns CDR1 LGHNA and CDR2 YNFKEQ. The V end lost 1 base, the J end lost 0 bases, and 10 bases lay between the germline ends. The CDR3 contains 17 residues. This record belongs to a study of blood T cell repertoires in COVID-19. In the study overall: COVID-19 samples collected from the United States, Italy and Spain covered acute and convalescent phases. In each case, the material was cDNA or gDNA derived from T cells, B-cell-depleted T cells, or PBMCs.

This TCR came from a woman aged 55-70 years with acute or convalescent COVID-19. V gene TRBV4-2 combines with J gene TRBJ2-6, with D unclear. The sample comprised peripheral blood. CDR3 sequence: CASSQGQSRSGANVLTF. In nucleotides, the CDR3 is TGTGCCAGCAGCCAAGGGCAGTCACGCTCTGGGGCCAACGTCCTGACTTTC.